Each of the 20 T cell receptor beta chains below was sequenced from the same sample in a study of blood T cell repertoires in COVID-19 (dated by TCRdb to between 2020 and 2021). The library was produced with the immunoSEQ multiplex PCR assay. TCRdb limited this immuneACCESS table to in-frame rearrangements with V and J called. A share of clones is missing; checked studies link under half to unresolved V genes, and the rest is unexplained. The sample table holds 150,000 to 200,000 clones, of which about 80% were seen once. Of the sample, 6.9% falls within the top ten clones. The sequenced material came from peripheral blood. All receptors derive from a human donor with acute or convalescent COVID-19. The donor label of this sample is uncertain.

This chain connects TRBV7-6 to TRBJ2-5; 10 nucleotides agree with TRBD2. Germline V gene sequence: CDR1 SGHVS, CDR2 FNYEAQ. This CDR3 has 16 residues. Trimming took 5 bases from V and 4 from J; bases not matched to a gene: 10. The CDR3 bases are TGTGCCAGCAGCCCCTTACTAGCGGGAAAGGGAGAGACCCAGTACTTC. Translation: CASSPLLAGKGETQYF.

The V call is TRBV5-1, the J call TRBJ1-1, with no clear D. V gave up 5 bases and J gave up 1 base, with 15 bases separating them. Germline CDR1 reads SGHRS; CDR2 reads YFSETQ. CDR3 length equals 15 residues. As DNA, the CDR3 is TGCGCCAGCAGTAAGGAGCCCCTTTCGAACACTGAAGCTTTCTTT. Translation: CASSKEPLSNTEAFF.

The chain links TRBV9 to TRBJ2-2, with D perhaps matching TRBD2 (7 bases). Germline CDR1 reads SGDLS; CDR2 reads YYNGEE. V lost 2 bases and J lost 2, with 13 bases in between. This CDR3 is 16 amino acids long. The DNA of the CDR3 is TGTGCCAGCAGCGTTGGCGGGGGCTATAACACCGGGGAGCTGTTTTTT. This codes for CASSVGGGYNTGELFF.

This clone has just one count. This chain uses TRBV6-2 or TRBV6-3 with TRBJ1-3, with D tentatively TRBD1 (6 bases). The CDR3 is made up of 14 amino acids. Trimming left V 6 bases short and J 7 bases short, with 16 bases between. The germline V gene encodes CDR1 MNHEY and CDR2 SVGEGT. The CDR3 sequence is CASSSHDRRNTIYF. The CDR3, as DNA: TGTGCCAGCAGCAGTCACGACAGGCGGAACACCATATATTTT.

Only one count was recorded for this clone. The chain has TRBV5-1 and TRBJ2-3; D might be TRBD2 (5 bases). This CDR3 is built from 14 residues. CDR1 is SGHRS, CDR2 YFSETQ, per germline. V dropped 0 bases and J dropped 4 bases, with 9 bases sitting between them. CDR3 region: CASSLAGSADTQYF. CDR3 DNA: TGCGCCAGCAGCTTGGCTGGGAGCGCAGATACGCAGTATTTT.

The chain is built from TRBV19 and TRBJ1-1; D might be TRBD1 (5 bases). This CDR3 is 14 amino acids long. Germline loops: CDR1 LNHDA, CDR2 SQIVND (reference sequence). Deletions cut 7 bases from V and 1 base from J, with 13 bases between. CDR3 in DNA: TGTGCCAGTACTCTTGCAGGGTCGAACACTGAAGCTTTCTTT. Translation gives CASTLAGSNTEAFF.

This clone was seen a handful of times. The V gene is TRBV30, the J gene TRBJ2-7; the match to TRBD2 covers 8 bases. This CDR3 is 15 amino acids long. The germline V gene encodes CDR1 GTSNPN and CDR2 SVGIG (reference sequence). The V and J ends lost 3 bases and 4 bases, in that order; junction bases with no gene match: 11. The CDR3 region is CAWRSPGGGVYEQYF. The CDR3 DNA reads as TGTGCCTGGAGGTCCCCGGGAGGGGGGGTGTACGAGCAGTACTTC.

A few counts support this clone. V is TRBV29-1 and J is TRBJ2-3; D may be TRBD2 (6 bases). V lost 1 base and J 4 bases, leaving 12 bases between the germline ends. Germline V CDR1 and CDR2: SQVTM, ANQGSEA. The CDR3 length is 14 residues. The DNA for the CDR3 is TGCAGCGTTGAAGTCCCGCGGGGATCAGATACGCAGTATTTT. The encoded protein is CSVEVPRGSDTQYF.

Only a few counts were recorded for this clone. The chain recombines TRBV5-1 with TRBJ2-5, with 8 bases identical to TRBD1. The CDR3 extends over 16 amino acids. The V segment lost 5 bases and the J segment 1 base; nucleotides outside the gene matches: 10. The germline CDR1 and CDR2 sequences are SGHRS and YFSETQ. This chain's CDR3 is CASSRSGTGTQETQYF. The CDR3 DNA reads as TGCGCCAGCAGTCGTTCAGGGACAGGCACCCAAGAGACCCAGTACTTC.

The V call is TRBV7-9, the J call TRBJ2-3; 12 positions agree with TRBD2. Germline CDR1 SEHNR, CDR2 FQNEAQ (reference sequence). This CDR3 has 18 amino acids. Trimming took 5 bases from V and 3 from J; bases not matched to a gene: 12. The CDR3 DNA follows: TGTGCCAGCAGCCTTGGACTAGCGGGGCAATCCTTAACAGATACGCAGTATTTT. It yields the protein CASSLGLAGQSLTDTQYF.

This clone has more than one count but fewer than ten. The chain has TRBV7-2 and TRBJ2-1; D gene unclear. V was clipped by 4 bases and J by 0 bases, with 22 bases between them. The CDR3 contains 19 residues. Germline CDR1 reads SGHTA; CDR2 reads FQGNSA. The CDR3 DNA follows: TGTGCCAGCAGCTCCCGTAATCCGTCGACAACGAACTCCTACAATGAGCAGTTCTTC. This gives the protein CASSSRNPSTTNSYNEQFF.

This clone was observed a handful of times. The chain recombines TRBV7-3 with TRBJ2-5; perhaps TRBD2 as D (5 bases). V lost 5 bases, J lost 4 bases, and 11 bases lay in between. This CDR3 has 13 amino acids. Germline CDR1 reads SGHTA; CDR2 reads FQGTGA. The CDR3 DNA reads TGTGCCAGCAGCAGAAACAGCGGAGAGACCCAGTACTTC. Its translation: CASSRNSGETQYF.

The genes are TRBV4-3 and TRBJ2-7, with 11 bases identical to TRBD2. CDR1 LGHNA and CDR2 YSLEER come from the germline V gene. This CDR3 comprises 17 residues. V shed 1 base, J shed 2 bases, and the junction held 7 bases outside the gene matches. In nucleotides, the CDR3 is TGCGCCAGCAGCCAAGCCCTAGCGGGAGGAACCACCTACGAGCAGTACTTC. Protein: CASSQALAGGTTYEQYF.

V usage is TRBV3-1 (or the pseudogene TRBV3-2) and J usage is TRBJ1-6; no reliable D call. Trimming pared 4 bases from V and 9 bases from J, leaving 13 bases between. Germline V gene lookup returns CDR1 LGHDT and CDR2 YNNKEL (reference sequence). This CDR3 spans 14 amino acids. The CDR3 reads CASSPSSGRSPLHF. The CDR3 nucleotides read TGTGCCAGCAGCCCGTCAAGCGGACGTTCACCCCTCCACTTT.

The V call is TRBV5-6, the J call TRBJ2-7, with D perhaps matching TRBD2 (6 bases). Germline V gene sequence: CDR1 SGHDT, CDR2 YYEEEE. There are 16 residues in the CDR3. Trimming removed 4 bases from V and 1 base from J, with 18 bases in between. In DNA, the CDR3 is TGTGCCAGCAGCCGTATCCTTAGCGGAGTATCCTACGAGCAGTACTTC. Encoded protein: CASSRILSGVSYEQYF.

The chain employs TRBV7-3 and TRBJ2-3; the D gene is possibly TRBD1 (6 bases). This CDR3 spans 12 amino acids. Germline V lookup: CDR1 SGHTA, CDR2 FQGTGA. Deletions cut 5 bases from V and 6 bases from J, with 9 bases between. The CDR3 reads CASSQGRDTQYF. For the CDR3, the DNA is TGTGCCAGCAGCCAGGGGCGGGATACGCAGTATTTT.

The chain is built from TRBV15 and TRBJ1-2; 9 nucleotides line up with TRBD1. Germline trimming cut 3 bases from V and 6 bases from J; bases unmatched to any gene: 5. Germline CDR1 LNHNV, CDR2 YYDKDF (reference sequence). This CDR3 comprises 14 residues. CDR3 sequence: CATSRLGTGNGYTF. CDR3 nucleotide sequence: TGTGCCACCAGCAGGCTAGGGACAGGGAATGGCTACACCTTC.

In nucleotides, the CDR3 is TGCACCAGCAGCCAAGAGCGGCTAGCGGGGCCCTACGAGCAGTACTTC. Encoded protein: CTSSQERLAGPYEQYF. The V gene is TRBV1, the J gene TRBJ2-7; the table gives TRBD2 as D, unverified against the DNA. TRBV1 is a known pseudogene. The CDR3 extends over 16 amino acids.

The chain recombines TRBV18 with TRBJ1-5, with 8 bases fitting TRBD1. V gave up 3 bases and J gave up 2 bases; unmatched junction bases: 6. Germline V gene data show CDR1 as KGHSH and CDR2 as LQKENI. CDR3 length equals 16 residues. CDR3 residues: CASSPRQGMGNQPQHF. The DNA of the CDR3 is TGTGCCAGCTCACCCCGACAGGGGATGGGCAATCAGCCCCAGCATTTT.

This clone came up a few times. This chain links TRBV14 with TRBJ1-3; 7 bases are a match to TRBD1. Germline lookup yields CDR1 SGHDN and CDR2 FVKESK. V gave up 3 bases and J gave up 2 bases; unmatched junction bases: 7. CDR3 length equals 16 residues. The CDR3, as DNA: TGTGCCAGCAGCCAGCTCAGGGGGAAGCCTGGAAACACCATATATTTT. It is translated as CASSQLRGKPGNTIYF.